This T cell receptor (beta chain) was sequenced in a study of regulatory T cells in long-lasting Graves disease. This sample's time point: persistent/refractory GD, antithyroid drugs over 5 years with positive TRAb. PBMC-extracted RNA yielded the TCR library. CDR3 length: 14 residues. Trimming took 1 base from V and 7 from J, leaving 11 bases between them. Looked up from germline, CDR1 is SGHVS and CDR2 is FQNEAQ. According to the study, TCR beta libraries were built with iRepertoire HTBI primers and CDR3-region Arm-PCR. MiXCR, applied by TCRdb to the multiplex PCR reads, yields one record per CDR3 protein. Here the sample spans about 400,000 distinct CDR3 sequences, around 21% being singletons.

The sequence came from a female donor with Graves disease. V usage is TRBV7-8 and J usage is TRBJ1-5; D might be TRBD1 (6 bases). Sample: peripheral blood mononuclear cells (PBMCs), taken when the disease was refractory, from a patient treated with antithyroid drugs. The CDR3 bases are TGTGCCAGCAGCTTAGAAGTCAGGGGACAGCCCCAGCATTTT. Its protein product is CASSLEVRGQPQHF.